The clone carrying this T cell receptor beta chain was observed a handful of times. Its antigen is unknown. MiXCR, applied by TCRdb to the 5' RACE reads, yields one record per CDR3 protein. The sample consists of 250,000 or so distinct CDR3 sequences, 6% to 8.5% of them appearing once. Germline loops: CDR1 SGDLS, CDR2 YYNGEE. Losses at the gene ends were 9 bases for V and 1 base for J; bases not matched to a gene: 12. CDR3 size: 15 residues. The sample is drawn from a study of identical twins. General observations from the study: Invariant populations such as MAIT and iNKT cells could partly muddle zero-insertion analyses.

These same data were also listed under a study on yellow fever vaccine responses in identical twins.

Sequencing was carried out using CD8+ T cells sorted from blood. This chain joins TRBV9 and TRBJ2-7, with 8 positions matching TRBD1. This clonotype originated in a woman aged 18 to 35 in good health. The CDR3 region is CANSDRGPVSYEQYF. Here the CDR3 DNA reads TGTGCCAACTCCGACAGGGGTCCTGTTTCCTACGAGCAGTACTTC. Together with reference TRBV9 and TRBJ2-7, the CDR3 gives the full variable domain: DSGVTQTPKHLITATGQRVTLRCSPRSGDLSVYWYQQSLDQGLQFLIQYYNGEERAKGNILERFSAQQFPDLHSELNLSSLELGDSALYFCANSDRGPVSYEQYFGPGTRLTVT.